This T cell receptor (beta chain) is drawn from a study of blood T cells in healthy people across ages. Study-wide points: Significant beta diversity loss was already apparent by age about 39, declining roughly linearly. For the donors, CMV status was unknown and possibly confounded expanded clonotype changes.

The second PCR ran about 6 to 12 cycles with a sample-barcoded 5' primer and J-beta primers. Each CDR3 protein is one row after TCRdb ran MiXCR on the 5' RACE reads. This table has about 1.6 million distinct CDR3 sequences, about 35% appearing once. About this clonotype: Antigen unknown. This may be a read error: a much more frequent sequence differs by one nucleotide.

This clonotype originated in a woman under 40 in good health. Sequenced material: blood.

CDR3 residues: CASSLPGFSYGQYF. The CDR3 region has the DNA TGTGCCAGCAGTTTGCCCGGGTTTTCCTACGGGCAGTACTTC. This chain connects TRBV12-3 or TRBV12-4 to TRBJ2-7; D remains ambiguous. This CDR3 contains 14 residues.